This entry features one TCR beta chain sequence. Its antigen remains unidentified. The sample has other DNA sequences that encode this CDR3 too. The source of the sample is a study of OX40 agonist ivuxolimab in advanced cancers. Study-level background: At doses from 0.01 to 10 mg/kg, patients were given intravenous ivuxolimab every 2 weeks. The study enrolled dose-escalation patients with hepatocellular carcinoma, melanoma, renal cell or head and neck cancer. Earlier treatment with anti-PD-1, anti-PD-L1 or anti-CTLA-4 was permitted, and 30% to 40% had received some. Broader study findings: Within 6 weeks, CD4+ and CD8+ blood T cells expanded clonally at 0.1 to 3.0 mg/kg.

Profiling relied on immunoSEQ multiplex PCR, and the TCRdb table lists in-frame clones only, not all of them. Of tens of thousands of clones in the sample, around 82% are singletons; the top ten hold approximately 5%. Sequenced here: CD4+ or CD8+ T cells sorted from blood, sampled in a trial of the OX40 agonist ivuxolimab. This receptor was identified in an adult with an advanced solid tumor such as melanoma, head and neck, liver or kidney cancer.

CDR3 in DNA: TGTGCCAGCTCACCATCGGTAGACAGGGGCGAGCAGTACTTC. Encoded protein: CASSPSVDRGEQYF. This rearrangement joins TRBV18 to TRBJ2-7; 8 bases fit TRBD1. The CDR3 length is 14 residues. Looked up from germline, CDR1 is KGHSH and CDR2 is LQKENI. V lost 2 bases and J lost 6; bases outside the gene matches: 6.